One sample yielded the 5 T cell receptor beta chains listed below, sequenced in a study of blood T cell repertoires in COVID-19 (dated by TCRdb to about 2020). Library creation used the immunoSEQ multiplex PCR assay. In its TCRdb copy, this immuneACCESS table keeps in-frame sequences only and misses some clones. Where compared with another copy, unresolved V genes explain less than half of these, and the others have no known cause. For this sample the table gives around 250,000 clones, of which around 87% were detected only once. The ten largest account for about 1.5% of the sample. Input material: PBMCs or T cells enriched from blood (not recorded which). The receptor source for this set is a woman aged 45-60 years who had recovered from COVID-19.

This chain uses TRBV3-1 (or the pseudogene TRBV3-2) with TRBJ1-1; D is undetermined. Germline values: CDR1 LGHDT, CDR2 YNNKEL (reference sequence). V was pared by 3 bases and J by 1 base, with 6 bases between. The length of the CDR3 is 13 residues. The CDR3 nucleotides are TGTGCCAGCAGCCAGTCAGGGAACACTGAAGCTTTCTTT. Translated, it gives CASSQSGNTEAFF.

The gene calls are TRBV7-9 and TRBJ1-2; D call uncertain. Germline V gene sequence: CDR1 SEHNR, CDR2 FQNEAQ (reference sequence). This CDR3 comprises 15 residues. V lost 5 bases, J lost 4 bases, and 17 bases lay in between. The CDR3 sequence: CASSQLGGKSYGYTF. The DNA for the CDR3 is TGTGCCAGCAGCCAACTTGGCGGGAAGAGCTATGGCTACACCTTC.

J is TRBJ1-1 and V is TRBV2, with D possibly matching TRBD1 (5 bases). CDR1 SNHLY and CDR2 FYNNEI come from the germline V gene. The CDR3 consists of 14 residues. V gave up 6 bases and J gave up 3 bases, with 14 bases separating them. The CDR3 sequence: CASSSDSSYTEAFF. Written as DNA, the CDR3 is TGTGCCAGCAGCTCCGACAGTAGCTACACTGAAGCTTTCTTT.

V is TRBV6-5 and J is TRBJ1-1, with no clear D. The CDR3 totals 15 residues. V shed 0 bases and J shed 1 base, with 9 bases lying between them. CDR1 and CDR2 from the germline V gene are MNHEY and SVGAGI. Here the CDR3 reads CASSYSQYPNTEAFF. DNA of the CDR3: TGTGCCAGCAGTTACTCACAGTACCCGAACACTGAAGCTTTCTTT.

The gene calls are TRBV19 and TRBJ2-7; TRBD2 aligns across 7 bases. The CDR3 covers 16 residues. Trimming cost V 3 bases and J 0 bases; bases outside gene matches: 8. Germline loops: CDR1 LNHDA, CDR2 SQIVND (reference sequence). CDR3 coding DNA: TGTGCCAGTAGTATCTTAACGGGAGGAAGCTCCTACGAGCAGTACTTC. Its translation: CASSILTGGSSYEQYF. The full variable domain, with the rest looked up from reference TRBV19 and TRBJ2-7, is DGGITQSPKYLFRKEGQNVTLSCEQNLNHDAMYWYRQDPGQGLRLIYYSQIVNDFQKGDIAEGYSVSREKKESFPLTVTSAQKNPTAFYLCASSILTGGSSYEQYFGPGTRLTVT.